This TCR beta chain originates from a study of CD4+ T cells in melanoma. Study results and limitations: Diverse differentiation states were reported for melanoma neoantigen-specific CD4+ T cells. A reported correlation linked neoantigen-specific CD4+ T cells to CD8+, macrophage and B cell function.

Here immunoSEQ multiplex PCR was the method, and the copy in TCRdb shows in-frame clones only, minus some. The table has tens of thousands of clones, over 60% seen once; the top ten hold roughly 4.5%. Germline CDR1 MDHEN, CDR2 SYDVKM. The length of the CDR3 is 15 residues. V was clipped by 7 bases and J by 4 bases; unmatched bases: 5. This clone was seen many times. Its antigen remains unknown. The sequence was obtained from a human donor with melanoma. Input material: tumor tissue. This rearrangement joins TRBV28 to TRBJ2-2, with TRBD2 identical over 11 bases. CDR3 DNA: TGTGCCAGCAAGCTAGCGGGGGGTGGCACCGGGGAGCTGTTTTTT. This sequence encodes CASKLAGGGTGELFF.